This passage covers 32 T cell receptor beta chains from one sample sequenced in a study of long-term antiretroviral therapy in people with HIV (dated by TCRdb to between 2021 and 2024). The immunoSEQ hsTCRB v3.0 assay was used at survey level resolution for TRB variable region sequencing. The table was pulled from immuneACCESS by TCRdb, which kept in-frame rearrangements only. Such tables lose some clones; where checked, under half of the loss comes from unresolved V genes, and the rest has no known cause. Counted in this sample were approximately 25,000 clones; around 84% of them appeared once. The ten largest clones take up about 2.4% of the sample. Sequenced material: unsorted PBMCs, taken 3 years after starting antiretroviral therapy. These receptor sequences come from a man in his fifties or sixties with HIV.

This sequence joins TRBV2 and TRBJ1-1, with no clear D. Trimming shortened V by 6 bases and J by 1 base, and 6 bases separated the two germline ends. Looked up from germline, CDR1 is SNHLY and CDR2 is FYNNEI. CDR3 length: 12 amino acids. CDR3 sequence: CASRGGNTEAFF. CDR3 DNA sequence: TGTGCCAGCAGGGGAGGGAACACTGAAGCTTTCTTT. Filled out from reference TRBV2 and TRBJ1-1, the complete variable domain reads EPEVTQTPSHQVTQMGQEVILRCVPISNHLYFYWYRQILGQKVEFLVSFYNNEISEKSEIFDDQFSVERPDGSNFTLKIRSTKLEDSAMYFCASRGGNTEAFFGQGTRLTVV.

The V gene is TRBV5-4, the J gene TRBJ2-5; TRBD2 agrees at 7 bases. V shed 0 bases, J shed 5 bases, and the junction held 4 bases outside the gene matches. From germline, CDR1 is SGHNT and CDR2 YYREEE (reference sequence). This CDR3 has 14 amino acids. The CDR3 DNA reads TGTGCCAGCAGCTTGGTGGCGGGAGAGGAGACCCAGTACTTC. Protein sequence: CASSLVAGEETQYF.

V is TRBV7-9 and J is TRBJ2-7; 7 nucleotides align to TRBD2. The CDR3 has 13 amino acids. Germline V CDR1 and CDR2: SEHNR, FQNEAQ (reference sequence). After removal of 5 bases from V and 2 bases from J, the junction contained 3 bases not matched to a gene. For the CDR3, the DNA is TGTGCCAGCAGCCAGCGGGAAACCTACGAGCAGTACTTC. It is translated as CASSQRETYEQYF.

This clone has just one count. V is TRBV30 and J is TRBJ1-6; the D is unclear. Trimming stripped 0 bases from V and 6 bases from J, with 6 bases between. The CDR3 contains 13 residues. CDR1 is GTSNPN and CDR2 is SVGIG in the germline V gene (reference sequence). CDR3 sequence reads: CAWSVQANSPLHF. The DNA for the CDR3 is TGTGCCTGGAGTGTTCAGGCTAATTCACCCCTCCACTTT.

V usage is TRBV30 and J usage is TRBJ1-5; TRBD1 might be the D (5 bases). The CDR3 extends over 14 amino acids. Germline V gene sequence: CDR1 GTSNPN, CDR2 SVGIG (reference sequence). Trimming left V 1 base short and J 3 bases short, with 10 bases between. The CDR3 DNA is TGTGCCTGGAGTGGGGGGGGGTTCAATCAGCCCCAGCATTTT. It specifies CAWSGGGFNQPQHF.

The CDR3 DNA reads as TGTGCCAGCATTTCCTTAGAAGGACTAGCGGTCACAGATACGCAGTATTTT. It encodes CASISLEGLAVTDTQYF. This chain joins TRBV27 and TRBJ2-3, with TRBD2 matching 10 bases. The germline V gene has CDR1 MNHEY and CDR2 SMNVEV (reference sequence). The V and J ends lost 7 bases and 2 bases, in that order; junction bases with no gene match: 12. This CDR3 is built from 17 residues.

This sequence joins TRBV27 and TRBJ2-1; 11 bases agree with TRBD2. CDR1 is MNHEY and CDR2 is SMNVEV in the germline V gene (reference sequence). J lost 5 bases, V lost 4 bases, and 7 bases had no gene match. This CDR3 is 16 amino acids long. The DNA for the CDR3 is TGTGCCAGCAGTTATTCCGGGACTAGCGGTAACAATGAGCAGTTCTTC. Translated: CASSYSGTSGNNEQFF.

The chain carries TRBV27 and TRBJ1-5, with 8 bases fitting TRBD1. Germline V gene sequence: CDR1 MNHEY, CDR2 SMNVEV (reference sequence). Trimming cost V 6 bases and J 2 bases; bases outside gene matches: 6. The CDR3 covers 15 residues. The CDR3 here is CASSPLDRGNQPQHF. The CDR3 nucleotides read TGTGCCAGCAGCCCCCTGGACAGGGGCAATCAGCCCCAGCATTTT.

V and J are TRBV7-9 and TRBJ2-1; D unresolved. The ends were cut back, 0 bases at V and 7 bases at J, with 13 bases in the middle. The length of the CDR3 is 15 residues. In germline, CDR1 is SEHNR, CDR2 FQNEAQ (reference sequence). The CDR3 sequence: CASSLATGFWNEQFF. The CDR3 bases are TGTGCCAGCAGCTTAGCAACCGGCTTTTGGAATGAGCAGTTCTTC.

The J gene is TRBJ2-7, the V gene TRBV7-9, with D tentatively TRBD1 (6 bases). The CDR3 length is 12 residues. Germline V gives CDR1 SEHNR, CDR2 FQNEAQ (reference sequence). V was pared by 5 bases and J by 5 bases, with 10 bases between. Written as DNA, the CDR3 is TGTGCCAGCAGCCGAACAGGGAACGAGCAGTACTTC. This encodes CASSRTGNEQYF. Full variable domain (rest looked up from reference TRBV7-9 and TRBJ2-7): DTGVSQNPRHKITKRGQNVTFRCDPISEHNRLYWYRQTLGQGPEFLTYFQNEAQLEKSRLLSDRFSAERPKGSFSTLEIQRTEQGDSAMYLCASSRTGNEQYFGPGTRLTVT.

The chain couples TRBV5-1 to TRBJ2-6, with D uncertain. CDR3 length: 14 amino acids. V was pared by 2 bases and J by 0 bases, with 3 bases between. Germline V gives CDR1 SGHRS, CDR2 YFSETQ. Here the CDR3 DNA reads TGCGCCAGCAGCTTACGCTCTGGGGCCAACGTCCTGACTTTC. The encoded protein is CASSLRSGANVLTF.

This chain links TRBV5-1 with TRBJ2-1; D gene unclear. The CDR3 runs 12 residues. Trimming removed 5 bases from V and 7 bases from J, with 10 bases in between. Germline-derived CDR1 and CDR2 are SGHRS and YFSETQ. The chain's CDR3 is CASSYAVNEQFF. CDR3 DNA sequence: TGCGCCAGCAGTTACGCCGTGAATGAGCAGTTCTTC.

The rearrangement links TRBV6-5 to TRBJ1-1, with 7 bases aligning to TRBD1. Germline loops: CDR1 MNHEY, CDR2 SVGAGI. V shed 6 bases, J shed 0 bases, and the junction held 7 bases outside the gene matches. This CDR3 comprises 15 residues. CDR3 in DNA: TGTGCCAGCAGCCAAGACAGGGACATGAACACTGAAGCTTTCTTT. Translated, it gives CASSQDRDMNTEAFF.

V gene TRBV11-3 combines with J gene TRBJ2-2; tentatively, D is TRBD1 (6 bases). This CDR3 is 14 amino acids long. Germline assignment: CDR1 SGHNT and CDR2 YENEEA. Deletions cut 2 bases from V and 5 bases from J, with 9 bases between. The CDR3 reads CASSLRGSTGELFF. DNA of the CDR3: TGTGCCAGCAGCTTAAGGGGGTCGACCGGGGAGCTGTTTTTT.

The rearrangement joins TRBV18 to TRBJ2-4; perhaps TRBD2 as D (6 bases). The CDR3 length is 15 residues. CDR1 is KGHSH, CDR2 LQKENI, per germline. V was clipped by 1 base and J by 6 bases, with 13 bases between them. The CDR3 DNA sequence: TGTGCCAGCTCACCACTAGCGGCCCCGAGAAACATTCAGTACTTC. This encodes CASSPLAAPRNIQYF. The full variable domain, with the rest looked up from reference TRBV18 and TRBJ2-4, is NAGVMQNPRHLVRRRGQEARLRCSPMKGHSHVYWYRQLPEEGLKFMVYLQKENIIDESGMPKERFSAEFPKEGPSILRIQQVVRGDSAAYFCASSPLAAPRNIQYFGAGTRLSVL.

This rearrangement joins TRBV10-3 to TRBJ2-1, with 7 bases identical to TRBD2. After removal of 8 bases from V and 9 bases from J, the junction contained 7 bases not matched to a gene. Germline V lookup: CDR1 ENHRY, CDR2 SYGVKD. The CDR3 is 12 amino acids. The CDR3 is CAISLGEGEQFF. The CDR3, as DNA: TGTGCCATCTCCCTCGGGGAGGGTGAGCAGTTCTTC.

The chain carries TRBV5-4 and TRBJ1-1; TRBD1 is a possible D gene (5 bases). This CDR3 has 15 amino acids. V was cut by 0 bases and J by 4 bases, with 13 bases left in between. Germline CDR1 reads SGHNT; CDR2 reads YYREEE (reference sequence). The CDR3: CASSLAATEPTEAFF. Here the CDR3 DNA reads TGTGCCAGCAGCTTGGCCGCGACAGAACCCACTGAAGCTTTCTTT.

The chain uses TRBV27 and TRBJ2-1, with TRBD2 as a possible D gene (6 bases). Germline V gene sequence: CDR1 MNHEY, CDR2 SMNVEV (reference sequence). V dropped 6 bases and J dropped 2 bases, with 11 bases sitting between them. This CDR3 comprises 14 residues. This CDR3 reads CASSRRGTYNEQFF. The CDR3 DNA reads TGTGCCAGCAGCCGTCGGGGGACCTACAATGAGCAGTTCTTC.

In its sample, this clone was seen once. The chain couples TRBV6-6 to TRBJ1-4; D might be TRBD1 (5 bases). Germline CDR1 and CDR2: MNHNY and SVGAGI (reference sequence). This CDR3 is 14 amino acids long. Between the trimmed V and J ends, which lost 5 bases and 4 bases, there was a span of 11 bases. The CDR3 loop is CASSRQLLNEKLFF. In DNA form, the CDR3 reads TGTGCCAGCAGTAGACAGCTCCTTAATGAAAAACTGTTTTTT.

The chain links TRBV11-3 to TRBJ2-7; the D gene is possibly TRBD1 (6 bases). Germline-derived CDR1 and CDR2 are SGHNT and YENEEA. This CDR3 comprises 15 residues. Trimming cost V 0 bases and J 5 bases, with 14 bases left between them. As DNA, the CDR3 is TGTGCCAGCAGCTTAGAACAGGGCACTATGGACGAGCAGTACTTC. It codes for CASSLEQGTMDEQYF. The full variable domain, in which reference TRBV11-3 and TRBJ2-7 provide the parts outside the CDR3, is EAGVVQSPRYKIIEKKQPVAFWCNPISGHNTLYWYLQNLGQGPELLIRYENEEAVDDSQLPKDRFSAERLKGVDSTLKIQPAELGDSAVYLCASSLEQGTMDEQYFGPGTRLTVT.

The chain links TRBV5-1 to TRBJ1-6, with 7 bases lining up with TRBD1. V lost 5 bases to trimming and J lost 6 bases; unmatched junction nucleotides: 2. Germline V gene lookup returns CDR1 SGHRS and CDR2 YFSETQ. This CDR3 comprises 13 residues. CDR3 sequence (DNA): TGCGCCAGCAGAGGGACAGTTAATTCACCCCTCCACTTT. Its protein is CASRGTVNSPLHF.

The chain recombines TRBV13 with TRBJ2-1; 8 bases agree with TRBD2. Trimming at V came to 5 bases and at J to 0 bases, leaving 6 bases not matched to a gene. The germline CDR1 and CDR2 sequences are PRHDT and FYEKMQ (reference sequence). There are 16 residues in the CDR3. Written as DNA, the CDR3 is TGTGCCAGCAGCCCCCCTCTAGCGGGCTCCTACAATGAGCAGTTCTTC. Translation: CASSPPLAGSYNEQFF.

CDR3 sequence (DNA): TGTGCCAGCTCACCTGAGGGGGTCAACGAGCAGTACTTC. This encodes CASSPEGVNEQYF. The genes are TRBV18 and TRBJ2-7, with a tentative D call TRBD1 (6 bases). This CDR3 is 13 amino acids long. V was clipped by 3 bases and J by 5 bases, with 11 bases between them. Germline lookup yields CDR1 KGHSH and CDR2 LQKENI.

This chain joins TRBV10-3 and TRBJ1-5; TRBD1 is a possible D gene (5 bases). Trimming shortened V by 5 bases and J by 7 bases, and 15 bases separated the two germline ends. Germline loops: CDR1 ENHRY, CDR2 SYGVKD. This CDR3 is built from 14 residues. The CDR3 bases are TGTGCCATCAGTCAGGGTGCCCTCCTCCAGCCCCAGCATTTT. Translation: CAISQGALLQPQHF.

The CDR3 DNA is TGTGCCAGCAGTACTCTACAGGGATTTGTGGATGAGCAGTTCTTC. This gives the protein CASSTLQGFVDEQFF. V is TRBV28 and J is TRBJ2-1, with a weak D call TRBD1 (6 bases). Germline V gene sequence: CDR1 MDHEN, CDR2 SYDVKM. The CDR3 covers 15 residues. V gave up 5 bases and J gave up 8 bases, with 19 bases separating them. The full variable domain, its missing parts supplied by reference TRBV28 and TRBJ2-1, is DVKVTQSSRYLVKRTGEKVFLECVQDMDHENMFWYRQDPGLGLRLIYFSYDVKMKEKGDIPEGYSVSREKKERFSLILESASTNQTSMYLCASSTLQGFVDEQFFGPGTRLTVL.

CDR3 protein: CASKTAGELFF. CDR3 nucleotide sequence: TGTGCCAGCAAGACAGCCGGGGAGCTGTTTTTT. V and J are TRBV6-6 and TRBJ2-2; D may be TRBD1 (5 bases). V shed 7 bases and J shed 6 bases, with 6 bases lying between them. This CDR3 is 11 amino acids long. Per germline, CDR1 MNHNY and CDR2 SVGAGI (reference sequence).

V is TRBV11-2 and J is TRBJ1-1, with 7 positions matching TRBD1. This CDR3 spans 15 amino acids. The V gene's germline CDR1 is SGHAT and CDR2 FQNNGV. V lost 5 bases and J lost 2; bases outside the gene matches: 8. CDR3 loop: CASSPFRQGNTEAFF. The CDR3, as DNA: TGTGCCAGCAGCCCCTTTAGACAGGGAAACACTGAAGCTTTCTTT.

The chain is built from TRBV30 and TRBJ2-1; D is unclear. Trimming removed 3 bases at V and 4 bases at J, with 7 bases between. Per germline, CDR1 GTSNPN and CDR2 SVGIG (reference sequence). The CDR3 length is 12 residues. CDR3 sequence reads: CAWSHQYNEQFF. The CDR3 DNA reads TGTGCCTGGAGCCATCAGTACAATGAGCAGTTCTTC.

The chain carries TRBV11-2 and TRBJ2-4; weak D call: TRBD2 (6 bases). The ends were cut back, 1 base at V and 0 bases at J, with 10 bases in the middle. This CDR3 has 16 amino acids. The germline CDR1 and CDR2 sequences are SGHAT and FQNNGV. The CDR3 DNA reads as TGTGCCAGCAGCTTAGGGCGCGGGATAGCCAAAAACATTCAGTACTTC. Protein sequence: CASSLGRGIAKNIQYF.

The rearrangement uses TRBV4-1 and TRBJ2-7; D tentatively fits TRBD1 or TRBD2 (6 bases each). Germline values: CDR1 MGHRA, CDR2 YSYEKL. V was pared by 4 bases and J by 6 bases, with 22 bases between. The CDR3 runs 16 residues. The CDR3 DNA follows: TGCGCCAGCAGCCCCTCGGGGTCGTGGGGGGCTCTCGAGCAGTACTTC. Encoded protein: CASSPSGSWGALEQYF.

The chain couples TRBV7-9 to TRBJ2-7; possibly TRBD2 for D (5 bases). Germline CDR1 SEHNR, CDR2 FQNEAQ (reference sequence). The CDR3 covers 13 residues. Trimming removed 5 bases from V and 3 bases from J, with 11 bases in between. The DNA of the CDR3 is TGTGCCAGCAGCCCCCCGCGGGTCTACGAGCAGTACTTC. Its protein is CASSPPRVYEQYF. Variable domain in full (rest from reference TRBV7-9 and TRBJ2-7): DTGVSQNPRHKITKRGQNVTFRCDPISEHNRLYWYRQTLGQGPEFLTYFQNEAQLEKSRLLSDRFSAERPKGSFSTLEIQRTEQGDSAMYLCASSPPRVYEQYFGPGTRLTVT.

The chain carries TRBV9 and TRBJ1-2; D is undetermined. The V end was cut by 4 bases, the J end by 14 bases, with 24 bases between. The CDR3 is 14 residues long. Germline V gene data show CDR1 as SGDLS and CDR2 as YYNGEE. The CDR3 spells CASSPNEARALRTF. For the CDR3, the DNA is TGTGCCAGCAGCCCCAACGAGGCCCGCGCGCTTAGAACCTTC.